This is a list of T cell receptor beta chains from one sample in a study of cytomegalovirus exposure and HLA in healthy donors. Generated by immunoSEQ multiplex PCR, the TCRdb table keeps only in-frame clones and is missing some. The sample holds around 300,000 clones; around nine tenths are singletons and the top ten take approximately 2.4%. The sequenced sample was PBMCs. These receptors all come from a woman between 18 and 30 years old in good health and CMV-seronegative. CDR3s include the opening cysteine and the closing phenylalanine or tryptophan. The D gene is left open where the match is weak. Expanded clones are given a class, and other clones once, few, many or no size at all.

clone_size	v_call	j_call	d_call	cdr3_nt	cdr3_aa
NA	TRBV2	TRBJ1-2	NA	TGTGCCAGCAGTCTACTAACCGGGAAAAATGGCTACACCTTC	CASSLLTGKNGYTF
once	TRBV5-4	TRBJ1-3	TRBD1	TGTGCCAGCAGCTCAACGAATACCAGGGGGTCTGGAAACACCATATATTTT	CASSSTNTRGSGNTIYF
NA	TRBV7-6	TRBJ2-7	NA	TGTGCCAGCAGCTGGACTGATTCCTACGAGCAGTACTTC	CASSWTDSYEQYF
NA	TRBV6-1	TRBJ1-2	NA	TGTGCCAGCAGTGAACTCCCGGGTCGCTATGGCTACACCTTC	CASSELPGRYGYTF
NA	TRBV5-4	TRBJ2-5	NA	TGTGCCAGCAGCTTCGAGACTGGGACCCAGTACTTC	CASSFETGTQYF
NA	TRBV13	TRBJ1-1	NA	TGTGCCAGCAGCTTATTGGTCAGGGTACCTGAAGCTTTCTTT	CASSLLVRVPEAFF
NA	TRBV7-9	TRBJ2-2	TRBD2	TGTGCCAGCAGTCGACTAGCGGGGGGCGTTGGGAACACCGGGGAGCTGTTTTTT	CASSRLAGGVGNTGELFF
NA	TRBV5-6	TRBJ2-7	NA	TGTGCCAGCAGTACGGGACTTAACGAGCAGTACTTC	CASSTGLNEQYF
NA	TRBV15	TRBJ2-7	NA	TGTGCCACCAGCAGAGGGTACACAGACTACGAGCAGTACTTC	CATSRGYTDYEQYF
NA	TRBV10-1	TRBJ2-2	NA	TGCGCCAGCAGTGAGCCGGGGGCGAACACCGGGGAGCTGTTTTTT	CASSEPGANTGELFF
NA	TRBV6-1	TRBJ2-3	NA	TGTGCCAGCAGTGAACATGGGGCCAGCACAGATACGCAGTATTTT	CASSEHGASTDTQYF
once	TRBV27	TRBJ1-5	NA	TGTGCCAGCAGTTTCCCCCTTTACAAATTGGAGGGCCATAGCAATCAGCCCCAGCATTTT	CASSFPLYKLEGHSNQPQHF
NA	TRBV7-9	TRBJ2-1	TRBD2	TGTGCCAGCAGCTCAGACCCACTAGCGGGGGCCTACAATGAGCAGTTCTTC	CASSSDPLAGAYNEQFF
NA	TRBV4-1	TRBJ2-7	TRBD2	TGCGCCAGCAGCCAAGGGCTAGCGGGGGGGCCCAGCAAGTACGAGCAGTACTTC	CASSQGLAGGPSKYEQYF
NA	TRBV27	TRBJ2-3	NA	TGTGCCAGCAGTTTACTCGGGGTAGATACGCAGTATTTT	CASSLLGVDTQYF
once	TRBV2	TRBJ2-3	TRBD2	TGTGCCAGCGCGAACTTACTAGCGGGGGGGCCGAGAGATACGCAGTATTTT	CASANLLAGGPRDTQYF
NA	TRBV6-5	TRBJ1-2	NA	TGTGCCAGCAGTTTAGCAGGGGACTACACCTTC	CASSLAGDYTF
NA	TRBV2	TRBJ2-7	TRBD1	TGTGCCAGCAGGGCCGGGACAGGATCCTACGAGCAGTACTTC	CASRAGTGSYEQYF
NA	TRBV5-6	TRBJ2-1	NA	TGTGCCAGCAGCCTTGGCGGGACAGATATCTACAATGAGCAGTTCTTC	CASSLGGTDIYNEQFF
NA	TRBV2	TRBJ2-7	NA	TGTGCCAGCAGCACAGTACCCTCCTACGAGCAGTACTTC	CASSTVPSYEQYF
NA	TRBV2	TRBJ1-4	TRBD1	TGTGCCAGCAGTCCGGGACAGACAGACTTTGGTGAAAAACTGTTTTTT	CASSPGQTDFGEKLFF
NA	TRBV9	TRBJ1-4	NA	TGTGCCAGCAGCGCGGGGAGTCCTAATGAAAAACTGTTTTTT	CASSAGSPNEKLFF
NA	TRBV7-2	TRBJ1-2	NA	TGTGCCAGCAGCTCGGACGGACTATCTAACTATGGCTACACCTTC	CASSSDGLSNYGYTF
NA	TRBV15	TRBJ2-1	TRBD2	TGTGCCACCAGCGGGGGGCGGGGGGGCTACAATGAGCAGTTCTTC	CATSGGRGGYNEQFF
NA	TRBV6-5	TRBJ2-3	TRBD2	TGTGCCAGCAGCACCCTCATAGCGGGGGGAAGCACGCAGTATTTT	CASSTLIAGGSTQYF
once	TRBV5-1	TRBJ2-1	NA	TGCGCCAGCAGCTCTACCCCCAATGAGCAGTTCTTC	CASSSTPNEQFF
NA	TRBV4-1	TRBJ1-6	NA	TGCGCCAGCAGCCAAGATCGCGACAGCTATAATTCACCCCTCCACTTT	CASSQDRDSYNSPLHF
NA	TRBV4-1	TRBJ2-2	NA	TGCGCCAGCAGCCAGAAGGTATTGGGAGGCACCGGGGAGCTGTTTTTT	CASSQKVLGGTGELFF
NA	TRBV6-1	TRBJ2-4	TRBD2	TGTGCCAGCAGCGAGGGGACTAGCAAAAACATTCAGTCCTTC	CASSEGTSKNIQSF
once	TRBV6-5	TRBJ1-3	NA	TGTGCCAGCAGTTACATGCCGATCGGGGGAAACACCATATATTTT	CASSYMPIGGNTIYF
NA	TRBV2	TRBJ2-5	TRBD2	TGTGCCAGCAGTGACGGGACTATGGAGACCCAGTACTTC	CASSDGTMETQYF
NA	TRBV19	TRBJ2-4	TRBD2	TGTGCCAGTAGTATAGGTGGAGGACTAGGGGAATTAACCAAAAACATTCAGTACTTC	CASSIGGGLGELTKNIQYF
NA	TRBV18	TRBJ1-1	TRBD1	TGTGCCAGCTCACGAGACAGGGGGCGACTGAACACTGAAGCTTTCTTT	CASSRDRGRLNTEAFF
few	TRBV2	TRBJ1-1	NA	TGTGCCAGCAAGGGTGACAGTGCTGAAGCTTTCTTT	CASKGDSAEAFF
few	TRBV21-1	TRBJ1-1	NA	TGTGCCAGCAGCAAAAAGGGTCGGCAGGGAGGTAAAGCTTTCTTT	CASSKKGRQGGKAFF
NA	TRBV19	TRBJ2-3	TRBD2	TGTGCCAGTAGTGCCCGACTAGCGGGGGCAGATACGCAGTATTTT	CASSARLAGADTQYF
NA	TRBV5-1	TRBJ2-7	NA	TGCGCCAGCAGTTTCGAGCGCACCCATCCCTACGAGCAGTACTTC	CASSFERTHPYEQYF
NA	TRBV5-1	TRBJ1-6	TRBD1	TGCGCCAGCAGCTTGTCGGGACAGGGAGATTCACCCCTCCACTTT	CASSLSGQGDSPLHF
NA	TRBV4-1	TRBJ1-2	TRBD1	TGCGCCAGCAGCCAATCGAGACAGGGGGCGACCTCTAACTATGGCTACACCTTC	CASSQSRQGATSNYGYTF
NA	TRBV18	TRBJ1-6	TRBD1	TGTGCCAGCTCACCAATTAGCGGGACAGTTAACTCACCCCTCCACTTT	CASSPISGTVNSPLHF
NA	TRBV23-1	TRBJ1-5	TRBD1	TGCGCCAGCAGTCCGAGGACAGGGGGCTGTCAGCCCCAGCATTTT	CASSPRTGGCQPQHF
NA	TRBV5-6	TRBJ1-1	NA	TGTGCCAGCAGCTTGGGGGGGAGGCTGAAATTGAACACTGAAGCTTTCTTT	CASSLGGRLKLNTEAFF
NA	TRBV11-2	TRBJ2-1	NA	TGTGCCAGCAGCTTACAGGGCGGATACAATGAGCAGTTCTTC	CASSLQGGYNEQFF
NA	TRBV27	TRBJ2-2	NA	TGTGCCAGCCGGGGCGGGGCTTACACCGGGGAGCTGTTTTTT	CASRGGAYTGELFF
NA	TRBV15	TRBJ2-6	NA	TGTGCCACCAGCAGGTGGCCTTCTGGGGCCAACGTCCTGACTTTC	CATSRWPSGANVLTF
NA	TRBV5-4	TRBJ2-2	TRBD2	TGTGCCAGCAGCCCAGGGCCAGCGGGGGGCTTGCGGGGCGGGGAGCTGTTTTTT	CASSPGPAGGLRGGELFF
NA	TRBV5-1	TRBJ2-3	TRBD2	TGCGCCAGCAGCTCGAGGGGTTCGTCTAGCGGGGGGGCCCCGGATACGCAGTATTTT	CASSSRGSSSGGAPDTQYF
NA	TRBV2	TRBJ1-2	NA	TGTGCCAGCGCTGTGGGCTCCTATGGCTACACCTTC	CASAVGSYGYTF
NA	TRBV29-1	TRBJ1-2	TRBD1	TGCAGCGTTGTCCTCGGGACAGTCTATGGCTACACCTTC	CSVVLGTVYGYTF
NA	TRBV5-5	TRBJ2-1	NA	TGTGCCAGCAGCTTGGATAGAGGGAATGAGCAGTTCTTC	CASSLDRGNEQFF
NA	TRBV7-7	TRBJ1-4	NA	TGTGCCAGCAGCAAGATGAGGGGGGGAAATGAAAAACTGTTTTTT	CASSKMRGGNEKLFF
NA	TRBV5-1	TRBJ2-1	TRBD2	TGCGCCAGCAGCCAATTAGCGGGGTCATACAATGAGCAGTTCTTC	CASSQLAGSYNEQFF
NA	TRBV4-1	TRBJ2-7	TRBD2	TGCGCCAGCAGCTTATTATCGAGACTAGCGGGGGGAACTTCCTACGAGCAGTACTTC	CASSLLSRLAGGTSYEQYF